Listed here is a single T cell receptor beta chain. Its matching antigen is unknown. Germline V lookup: CDR1 LNHDA, CDR2 SQIVND (reference sequence). CDR3 length: 16 residues. Germline trimming cut 6 bases from V and 1 base from J; bases unmatched to any gene: 9. Mixed chimerism was transient after nonmyeloablative marrow transplants from related graft donors. Assay used: immunoSEQ multiplex PCR; TCRdb lists only in-frame clones, some missing. The table includes approximately 81,000 clones, about 91% detected once. The sample is drawn from a study of Tregs in tolerant kidney transplant recipients. Overall study results and limits: The small number of patients limits these findings pending further validation.

The V gene is TRBV19, the J gene TRBJ2-5, with 9 bases identical to TRBD1. The specimen was CD4+ T cells from blood (PBMCs), collected 24 months after the transplant. This receptor was identified in a human patient who received a combined kidney and bone marrow transplant. Some T cells here may be from the graft donor. As DNA, the CDR3 is TGTGCCAGTAGCGCCCAAGGGACAGGGCGCCAAGAGACCCAGTACTTC. This encodes CASSAQGTGRQETQYF.